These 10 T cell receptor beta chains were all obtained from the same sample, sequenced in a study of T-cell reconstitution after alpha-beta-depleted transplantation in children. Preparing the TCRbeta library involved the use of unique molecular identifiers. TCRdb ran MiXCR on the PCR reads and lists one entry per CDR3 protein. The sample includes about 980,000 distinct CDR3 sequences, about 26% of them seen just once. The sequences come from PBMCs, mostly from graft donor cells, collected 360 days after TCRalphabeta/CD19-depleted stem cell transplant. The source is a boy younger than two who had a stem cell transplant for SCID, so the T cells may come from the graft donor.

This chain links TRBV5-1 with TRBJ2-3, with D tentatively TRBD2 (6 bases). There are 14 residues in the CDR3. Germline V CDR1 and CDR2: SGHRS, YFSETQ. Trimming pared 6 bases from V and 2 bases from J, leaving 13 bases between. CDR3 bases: TGCGCCAGCACCAGGGACTCGACCACAGATACGCAGTATTTT. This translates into CASTRDSTTDTQYF.

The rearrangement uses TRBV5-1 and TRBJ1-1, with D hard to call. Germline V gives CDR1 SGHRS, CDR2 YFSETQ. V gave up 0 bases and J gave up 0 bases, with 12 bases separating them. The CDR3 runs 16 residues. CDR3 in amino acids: CASSLDLPGLNTEAFF. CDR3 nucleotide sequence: TGCGCCAGCAGCTTGGATTTGCCAGGCTTGAACACTGAAGCTTTCTTT.

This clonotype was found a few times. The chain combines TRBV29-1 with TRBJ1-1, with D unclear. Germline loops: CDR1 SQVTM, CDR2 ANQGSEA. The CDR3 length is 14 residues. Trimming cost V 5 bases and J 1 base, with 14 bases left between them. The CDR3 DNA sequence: TGCAGCGTTTATCTCCCTACCAGGAACACTGAAGCTTTCTTT. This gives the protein CSVYLPTRNTEAFF. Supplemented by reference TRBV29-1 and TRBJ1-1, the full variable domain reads SAVISQKPSRDICQRGTSLTIQCQVDSQVTMMFWYRQQPGQSLTLIATANQGSEATYESGFVIDKFPISRPNLTFSTLTVSNMSPEDSSIYLCSVYLPTRNTEAFFGQGTRLTVV.

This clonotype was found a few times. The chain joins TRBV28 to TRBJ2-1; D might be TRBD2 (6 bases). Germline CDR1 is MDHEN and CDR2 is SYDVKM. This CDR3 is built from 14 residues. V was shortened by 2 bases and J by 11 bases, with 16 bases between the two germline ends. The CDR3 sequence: CASSLAVSAGKQFF. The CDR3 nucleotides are TGTGCCAGCAGTTTAGCTGTCTCGGCGGGAAAGCAGTTCTTC.

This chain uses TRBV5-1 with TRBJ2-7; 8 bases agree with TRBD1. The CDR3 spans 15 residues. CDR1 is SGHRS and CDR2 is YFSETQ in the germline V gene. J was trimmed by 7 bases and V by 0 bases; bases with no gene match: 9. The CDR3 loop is CASSLADRVSREQYF. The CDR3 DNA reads TGCGCCAGCAGCTTGGCGGACAGGGTATCTCGGGAGCAGTACTTC.

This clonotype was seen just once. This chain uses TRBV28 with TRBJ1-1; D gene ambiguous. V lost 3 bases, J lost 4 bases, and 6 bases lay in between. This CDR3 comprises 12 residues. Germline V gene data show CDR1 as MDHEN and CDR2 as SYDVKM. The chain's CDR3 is CASSFSPTEAFF. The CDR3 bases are TGTGCCAGCAGTTTCTCTCCCACTGAAGCTTTCTTT.

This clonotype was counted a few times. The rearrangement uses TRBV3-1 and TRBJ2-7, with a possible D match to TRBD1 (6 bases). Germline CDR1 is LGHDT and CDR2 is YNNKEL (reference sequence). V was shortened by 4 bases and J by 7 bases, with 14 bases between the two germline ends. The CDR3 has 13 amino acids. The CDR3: CASSRHAQGEQYF. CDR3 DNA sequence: TGTGCCAGCAGCCGCCACGCTCAGGGGGAGCAGTACTTC.

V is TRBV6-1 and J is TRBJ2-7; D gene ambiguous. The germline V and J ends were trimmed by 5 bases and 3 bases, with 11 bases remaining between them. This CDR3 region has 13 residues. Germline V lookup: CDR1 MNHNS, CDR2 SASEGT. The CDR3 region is CASSRGRGYEQYF. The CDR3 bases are TGTGCCAGCAGTCGAGGACGTGGCTACGAGCAGTACTTC.

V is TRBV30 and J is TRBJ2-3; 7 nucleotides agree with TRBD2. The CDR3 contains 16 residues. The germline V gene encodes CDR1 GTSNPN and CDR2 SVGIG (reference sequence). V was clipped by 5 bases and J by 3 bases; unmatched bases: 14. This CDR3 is CAWGEGIAVGTDTQYF. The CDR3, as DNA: TGTGCCTGGGGGGAGGGTATTGCGGTAGGGACAGATACGCAGTATTTT.

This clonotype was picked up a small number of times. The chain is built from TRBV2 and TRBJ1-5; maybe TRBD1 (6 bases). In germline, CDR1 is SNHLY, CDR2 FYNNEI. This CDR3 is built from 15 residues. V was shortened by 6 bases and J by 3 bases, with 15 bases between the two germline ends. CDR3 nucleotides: TGTGCCAGCAGCGGAAGGGGGGCCAACAATCAGCCCCAGCATTTT. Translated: CASSGRGANNQPQHF.